This TCR beta chain was profiled in a study of shared clonotypes between healthy human individuals. Libraries were prepared by immunoSEQ multiplex PCR; TCRdb keeps only in-frame clonotypes and omits some of them. The sample comprises about 2.4 million clones, more than 85% of which are singletons, and approximately 0.36% rests with the top ten. Points on this clone: Other DNA variants within this sample encode the same CDR3.

Material for sequencing was naive CD4+ T cells from PBMCs. Subset meaning: CD45RA+ positively selected. The sequence came from a young man in good health. Some clones in this sample may be carry-over from other donors' samples.

The CDR3 region has the DNA TGTGCCAGCAAATTACAGGGAGGTCAGCCCCAGCATTTT. Its protein is CASKLQGGQPQHF. The rearrangement uses TRBV2 and TRBJ1-5, with a weak D call TRBD1 (6 bases). CDR3 length: 13 residues. Between the trimmed V and J ends, which lost 7 bases and 6 bases, there was a span of 13 bases. From germline, CDR1 is SNHLY and CDR2 FYNNEI.